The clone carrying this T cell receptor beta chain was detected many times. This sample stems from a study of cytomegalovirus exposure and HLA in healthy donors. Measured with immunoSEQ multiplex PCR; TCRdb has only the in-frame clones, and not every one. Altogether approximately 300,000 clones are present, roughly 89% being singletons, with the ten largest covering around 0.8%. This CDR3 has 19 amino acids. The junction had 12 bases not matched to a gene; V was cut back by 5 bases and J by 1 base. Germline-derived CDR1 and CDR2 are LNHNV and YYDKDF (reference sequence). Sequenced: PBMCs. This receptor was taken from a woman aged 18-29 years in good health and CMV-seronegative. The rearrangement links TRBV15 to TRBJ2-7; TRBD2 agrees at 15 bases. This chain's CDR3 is CATSPLKGLAGGSSYEQYF. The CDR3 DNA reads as TGTGCCACCAGCCCCCTCAAGGGACTAGCGGGAGGCAGTTCCTACGAGCAGTACTTC.